Shown below are 9 T cell receptor beta chains from a single sample sequenced in a study of blood T cell repertoires in COVID-19. Here immunoSEQ multiplex PCR was the method, and the copy in TCRdb shows in-frame clones only, minus some. Among 350,000 or so clones, 89% were seen once, and the ten largest hold around 4%. The sequencing input was peripheral blood. The source of these receptors is a woman in her sixties or seventies with COVID-19, enrolled during active disease.

This chain uses TRBV7-2 with TRBJ1-5, with TRBD1 as a possible D gene (6 bases). The CDR3 length is 15 residues. The V end lost 6 bases, the J end lost 4 bases, and 16 bases lay between the germline ends. Germline V gene data show CDR1 as SGHTA and CDR2 as FQGNSA. The CDR3 nucleotides read TGTGCCAGCAGTTGGGCCGGACAGCGGAATCAGCCCCAGCATTTT. Translating gives CASSWAGQRNQPQHF.

This clone was observed once. V gene TRBV11-3 combines with J gene TRBJ1-2, with D perhaps matching TRBD1 (6 bases). Deletions cut 5 bases from V and 7 bases from J, with 14 bases between. The CDR3 contains 13 residues. Germline CDR1 and CDR2: SGHNT and YENEEA. Here the CDR3 reads CASSGPGGGGYTF. The CDR3 nucleotides are TGTGCCAGCAGCGGACCGGGGGGCGGTGGCTACACCTTC.

This clone was counted a few times. The chain uses TRBV9 and TRBJ1-3; no clear D gene. Germline CDR1 SGDLS, CDR2 YYNGEE. The V end was cut by 4 bases, the J end by 10 bases, with 12 bases between. The CDR3 is 12 residues long. The CDR3 region has the DNA TGTGCCAGCAGCCCTAGGAGCAATACCATATATTTT. Residues: CASSPRSNTIYF.

This clone turned up a few times. V gene TRBV28 combines with J gene TRBJ1-1; 9 bases are shared with TRBD1. Germline V gene data show CDR1 as MDHEN and CDR2 as SYDVKM. V shed 5 bases and J 2 bases; nucleotides not matched to a gene: 12. The CDR3 length is 17 residues. The chain's CDR3 is CASSLLTGGADNTEAFF. CDR3 nucleotide sequence: TGTGCCAGCAGTCTTCTCACAGGGGGCGCAGATAACACTGAAGCTTTCTTT.

This sequence joins TRBV3-1 (or the pseudogene TRBV3-2) and TRBJ2-7; 7 bases match TRBD1. This CDR3 has 16 residues. The germline V gene has CDR1 LGHDT and CDR2 YNNKEL (reference sequence). The junction had 10 bases not matched to a gene; V was cut back by 3 bases and J by 2 bases. The CDR3 DNA reads TGTGCCAGCAGCCAGGTTTCCGGGACAGTGGCCTACGAGCAGTACTTC. It yields the protein CASSQVSGTVAYEQYF.

The table lists this clone with a count of one. The J gene is TRBJ1-1, the V gene TRBV5-1, with TRBD1 as a possible D gene (5 bases). Germline V gene lookup returns CDR1 SGHRS and CDR2 YFSETQ. The CDR3 length is 14 residues. Trimming removed 4 bases at V and 1 base at J, with 11 bases between. CDR3 sequence (DNA): TGCGCCAGCAGCCCCCAGACAGCGAACACTGAAGCTTTCTTT. Translation gives CASSPQTANTEAFF.

This clone was seen once. V gene TRBV3-1 (or the pseudogene TRBV3-2) combines with J gene TRBJ1-1, with TRBD1 matching over 12 bases. Germline CDR1 and CDR2: LGHDT and YNNKEL (reference sequence). The CDR3 length is 15 residues. With V trimmed by 4 bases and J by 3 bases, 3 bases remained unmatched. The CDR3 reads CASSRGTGGYTEAFF. The CDR3 nucleotides read TGTGCCAGCAGCCGTGGGACAGGGGGCTACACTGAAGCTTTCTTT.

The CDR3 bases are TGTGCCAGCAGCCTTCCGGGTGGGGAGGGAAACACCATATATTTT. Translated, it gives CASSLPGGEGNTIYF. The rearrangement uses TRBV9 and TRBJ1-3; D unclear. The V and J ends lost 4 bases and 4 bases respectively, with 15 bases between them. CDR1 is SGDLS and CDR2 is YYNGEE in the germline V gene. CDR3 length equals 15 residues.

The V and J genes are TRBV3-1 (or the pseudogene TRBV3-2) and TRBJ1-3; 9 bases map to TRBD1. This CDR3 comprises 15 residues. Germline V gene lookup returns CDR1 LGHDT and CDR2 YNNKEL (reference sequence). V was pared by 4 bases and J by 0 bases, with 1 base of the junction left unmatched. The CDR3 DNA sequence: TGTGCCAGCAGCCTGGGACAGGGCTCTGGAAACACCATATATTTT. This sequence encodes CASSLGQGSGNTIYF.